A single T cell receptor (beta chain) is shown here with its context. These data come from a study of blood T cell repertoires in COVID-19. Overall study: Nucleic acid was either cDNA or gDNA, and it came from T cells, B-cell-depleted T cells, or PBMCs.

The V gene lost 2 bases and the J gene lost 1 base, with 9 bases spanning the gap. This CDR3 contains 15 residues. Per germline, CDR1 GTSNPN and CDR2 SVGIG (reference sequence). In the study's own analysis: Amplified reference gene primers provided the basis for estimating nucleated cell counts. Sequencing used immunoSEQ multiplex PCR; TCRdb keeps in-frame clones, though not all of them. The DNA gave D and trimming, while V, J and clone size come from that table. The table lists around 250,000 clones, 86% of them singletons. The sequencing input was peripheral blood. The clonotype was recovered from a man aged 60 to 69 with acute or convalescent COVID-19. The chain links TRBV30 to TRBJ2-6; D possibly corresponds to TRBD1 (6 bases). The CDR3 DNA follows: TGTGCCTGGAGTTTTACAGGGTCTGGGGCCAACGTCCTGACTTTC. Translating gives CAWSFTGSGANVLTF.